These 16 T cell receptor beta chains originate from one sample sequenced in a study of long-term antiretroviral therapy in people with HIV. Running of the v3.0 immunoSEQ assay took place at survey level. The assay was immunoSEQ multiplex PCR, and TCRdb's table has in-frame clones only and misses some. The sample holds some 45,000 clones, approximately 89% seen once. This sample comprised unsorted PBMCs, obtained 0.1 years before starting antiretroviral therapy. The receptors shown here come from a woman in her 50s with HIV.

This clone was picked up a small number of times. This sequence joins TRBV11-2 and TRBJ1-2; 8 bases are shared with TRBD1. The germline CDR1 and CDR2 sequences are SGHAT and FQNNGV. The CDR3 has 13 residues. Trimming removed 5 bases from V and 7 bases from J; junction bases left unmatched: 6. In DNA form, the CDR3 reads TGTGCCAGCAGCCCGGACAGGGATGGTGGCTACACCTTC. Translating gives CASSPDRDGGYTF.

This clone was counted a single time. The rearrangement joins TRBV7-9 to TRBJ1-4, with TRBD1 matching over 7 bases. Germline assignment: CDR1 SEHNR and CDR2 FQNEAQ (reference sequence). This CDR3 has 15 amino acids. The ends lost 5 bases at V and 4 bases at J; junction bases unmatched: 7. CDR3 bases: TGTGCCAGCAGCGCCCCGGGACAGCTTAATGAAAAACTGTTTTTT. Its translation is CASSAPGQLNEKLFF.

The V and J genes are TRBV7-8 and TRBJ1-1, with D possibly matching TRBD1 (5 bases). The CDR3 covers 17 residues. Germline V gives CDR1 SGHVS, CDR2 FQNEAQ. V dropped 5 bases and J dropped 1 base, with 20 bases sitting between them. CDR3 residues: CASSPLALVGQNTEAFF. The CDR3 DNA is TGTGCCAGCAGCCCCCTAGCCCTCGTGGGGCAGAACACTGAAGCTTTCTTT. Full variable domain (missing parts from reference TRBV7-8 and TRBJ1-1): GAGVSQSPRYKVAKRGQDVALRCDPISGHVSLFWYQQALGQGPEFLTYFQNEAQLDKSGLPSDRFFAERPEGSVSTLKIQRTQQEDSAVYLCASSPLALVGQNTEAFFGQGTRLTVV.

The gene calls are TRBV6-5 and TRBJ1-2; no reliable D call. The CDR3 has 14 residues. V lost 6 bases, J lost 8 bases, and 19 bases lay in between. Germline V CDR1 and CDR2: MNHEY, SVGAGI. The CDR3 DNA is TGTGCCAGCAGCCCCACCACAAGAACACTCGGCTACACCTTC. Its translation: CASSPTTRTLGYTF.

The chain links TRBV5-6 to TRBJ2-2, with a tentative D call TRBD1 (6 bases). This CDR3 is 15 amino acids long. Germline CDR1 reads SGHDT; CDR2 reads YYEEEE. Trimming removed 2 bases at V and 4 bases at J, with 12 bases between. The CDR3 here is CASSFWTATTGELFF. The CDR3 DNA sequence: TGTGCCAGCAGCTTCTGGACAGCCACCACCGGGGAGCTGTTTTTT.

This clone appeared a few times. The rearrangement joins TRBV27 to TRBJ1-2, with a tentative D call TRBD1 (5 bases). The CDR3 totals 13 residues. V gave up 3 bases and J gave up 9 bases, with 14 bases separating them. CDR1 MNHEY and CDR2 SMNVEV come from the germline V gene (reference sequence). The CDR3 reads CASSFEGRQSYTF. The CDR3 region has the DNA TGTGCCAGCAGTTTTGAGGGGCGCCAGAGCTACACCTTC.

The chain joins TRBV25-1 to TRBJ1-6, with a possible D match to TRBD1 (5 bases). Per the germline V gene, CDR1 is MGHDK and CDR2 is SYGVNS. This CDR3 comprises 16 residues. V lost 5 bases and J 7 bases, leaving 18 bases between the germline ends. The CDR3 DNA is TGTGCCAGCAGTCCGGGCGGGGCCTGGACCAATTCACCCCTCCACTTT. Protein sequence: CASSPGGAWTNSPLHF.

V usage is TRBV19 and J usage is TRBJ1-1; D not certain. V was pared by 3 bases and J by 5 bases, with 7 bases between. There are 12 residues in the CDR3. Germline CDR1 is LNHDA and CDR2 is SQIVND (reference sequence). The CDR3 DNA is TGTGCCAGTAGTATCGGGAGTACTGAAGCTTTCTTT. It translates to CASSIGSTEAFF.

The chain is built from TRBV9 and TRBJ2-3, with D perhaps TRBD2 (5 bases). Trimming removed 4 bases at V and 1 base at J, with 13 bases between. Looked up from germline, CDR1 is SGDLS and CDR2 is YYNGEE. This CDR3 is 15 amino acids long. The CDR3 DNA follows: TGTGCCAGCAGCTCCGGGTTGCGGGGCACAGATACGCAGTATTTT. It encodes CASSSGLRGTDTQYF.

V and J are TRBV6-1 and TRBJ1-4; D unresolved. V shed 6 bases and J shed 0 bases, with 8 bases lying between them. The germline gives CDR1 MNHNS, CDR2 SASEGT. The CDR3 runs to 14 residues. The CDR3 is CASRDGATNEKLFF. In nucleotides, the CDR3 is TGTGCCAGCAGGGACGGTGCAACTAATGAAAAACTGTTTTTT.

CDR3 region: CARSDQFRDRPLYGYTF. The CDR3 nucleotides read TGTGCCAGAAGCGATCAATTCCGGGACAGGCCCCTCTATGGCTACACCTTC. The chain carries TRBV5-3 and TRBJ1-2; TRBD1 aligns across 8 bases. TRBV5-3 is designated an ORF whose function remains uncertain. V shed 4 bases and J 4 bases; nucleotides not matched to a gene: 15. The CDR3 runs to 17 residues.

The rearrangement uses TRBV4-3 and TRBJ1-2; D ambiguous. CDR3 size: 15 residues. V was trimmed by 0 bases and J by 7 bases, leaving 15 bases between them. Germline-derived CDR1 and CDR2 are LGHNA and YSLEER. CDR3 sequence (DNA): TGCGCCAGCAGCCAAGATACGGGGAATCCCCCTGGCTACACCTTC. It yields the protein CASSQDTGNPPGYTF.

This chain uses TRBV4-1 with TRBJ2-1; a possible D gene is TRBD2 (5 bases). The germline CDR1 and CDR2 sequences are MGHRA and YSYEKL. The V gene lost 0 bases and the J gene lost 14 bases, with 17 bases spanning the gap. This CDR3 contains 14 residues. The CDR3 nucleotides are TGCGCCAGCAGCCAAGAAGGTTCGAGGGCCACGGAGTTCTTC. This gives the protein CASSQEGSRATEFF.

CDR3 nucleotides: TGTGCCAGTAGTCGAAGGGATAGCGGGGGGCTTGAGCAGTTCTTC. Its translation is CASSRRDSGGLEQFF. The rearrangement links TRBV19 to TRBJ2-1; 10 positions agree with TRBD2. CDR1 LNHDA and CDR2 SQIVND come from the germline V gene (reference sequence). The CDR3 is made up of 15 amino acids. The J segment lost 9 bases and the V segment lost 5 bases, leaving 10 bases of the junction unmatched.

This clone was detected once. This sequence joins TRBV5-4 and TRBJ2-6, with TRBD1 matching 9 bases. CDR3 size: 18 residues. Germline V gives CDR1 SGHNT, CDR2 YYREEE (reference sequence). V trimming: 0 bases; J trimming: 0 bases; junction bases outside the gene matches: 4. The CDR3 sequence: CASSLGQGVFSGANVLTF. CDR3 DNA sequence: TGTGCCAGCAGCTTGGGACAGGGGGTTTTCTCTGGGGCCAACGTCCTGACTTTC.

The chain links TRBV10-1 to TRBJ2-1; a possible D gene is TRBD1 (5 bases). The V end was cut by 5 bases, the J end by 10 bases, with 12 bases between. This CDR3 is 12 amino acids long. Germline CDR1 reads WNHNN; CDR2 reads SYGVQD (reference sequence). The CDR3 reads CASSPGQGEQFF. Here the CDR3 DNA reads TGCGCCAGCAGTCCCGGTCAGGGAGAGCAGTTCTTC.